This TCR beta chain was profiled in a study of shared clonotypes between healthy human individuals. Only CD45RO-negative cells positively selected for CCR7 counted as naive CD8 cells, so terminally differentiated effector memory CD45RA+ cells were excluded. Clones were read by immunoSEQ multiplex PCR, and TCRdb kept only the in-frame ones, dropping some. The sample holds roughly 890,000 clones, 92% seen once. With regard to this clone: Its matching antigen is unknown.

Germline V gene sequence: CDR1 SNHLY, CDR2 FYNNEI. Trimming took 10 bases from V and 3 from J, leaving 17 bases between them. The CDR3 spans 14 residues. The study's findings and limits: Generation probabilities of non-shared clonotypes were lower (relative to those shared by all four donors). Specimens sampled were limited to blood, with tissue repertoires likely differing.

The receptor was derived from a man between 25 and 39 years old in good health. The chain combines TRBV2 with TRBJ2-3, with D possibly TRBD1 on 6 matching bases. The sequenced sample consisted of naive CD8+ T cells sorted from blood. The CDR3 loop reads CATDMYRATDTQYF. The CDR3 region has the DNA TGTGCCACCGATATGTACAGGGCTACAGATACGCAGTATTTT.